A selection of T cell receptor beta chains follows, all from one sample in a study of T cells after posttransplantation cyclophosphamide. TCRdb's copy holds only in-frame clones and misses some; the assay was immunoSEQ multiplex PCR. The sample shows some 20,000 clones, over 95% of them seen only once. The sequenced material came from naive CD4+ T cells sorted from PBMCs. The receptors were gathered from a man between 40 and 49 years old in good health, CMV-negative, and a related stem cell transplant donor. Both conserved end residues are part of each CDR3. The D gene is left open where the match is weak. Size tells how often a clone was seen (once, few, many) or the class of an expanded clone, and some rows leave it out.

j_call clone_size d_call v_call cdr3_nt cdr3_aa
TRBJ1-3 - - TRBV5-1 TGCGCCAGCAGCCGGGGGACGGAGAGCTCTGGAAACACCATATATTTT CASSRGTESSGNTIYF
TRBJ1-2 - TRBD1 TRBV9 TGTGCCAGCAGCCCGAGGGACAGGGATGGCTACACCTTC CASSPRDRDGYTF
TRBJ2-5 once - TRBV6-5 TGTGCCAGCAGTTACGGGGGGATGGAGACCCAGTACTTC CASSYGGMETQYF
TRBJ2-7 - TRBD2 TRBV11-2 TGTGCCAGCAGCTTGTCGACTAGCGGGTTCTACGAGCAGTACTTC CASSLSTSGFYEQYF
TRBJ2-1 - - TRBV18 TGTGCCAGCTCACCATCGCTGACAGAGTATTTAATCTTC CASSPSLTEYLIF
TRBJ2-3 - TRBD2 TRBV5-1 TGCGCCAGCAGCGCTCTAGCGGGAGGACGGGGAGATACGCAGTATTTT CASSALAGGRGDTQYF
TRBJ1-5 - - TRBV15 TGTGCCACCAGCAGAGATGGTGACACCCTTATGCGGCCCCAGCATTTT CATSRDGDTLMRPQHF
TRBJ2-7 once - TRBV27 TGTGCCACCAAGAGGGACAACACCTACGAGCAGTACTTC CATKRDNTYEQYF
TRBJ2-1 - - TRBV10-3 TGTGCCATCAGTGAGTCCGTTAGCGGTAGAGCGGGTGGGGATGAGCAGTTCTTC CAISESVSGRAGGDEQFF
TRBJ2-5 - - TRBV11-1 TGTGCCAGCAGCTCGACAGGTCGTAGCCACTTC CASSSTGRSHF
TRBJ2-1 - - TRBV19 TGTGCCAGTAGTATCATGGCAGACAATGAGCAGTTCTTC CASSIMADNEQFF
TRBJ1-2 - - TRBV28 TGTGCCAGCAGTTTGTTGGGAGGGGCTGGAGCTGGCTACACCTTC CASSLLGGAGAGYTF
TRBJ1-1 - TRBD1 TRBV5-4 TGTGCCAGCAGCTTAGGTGGGACAGGCCCGAACACTGAAGCTTTCTTT CASSLGGTGPNTEAFF
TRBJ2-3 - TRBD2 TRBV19 TGTGCCAGTAGTATACGTAGCGGGAGCACAGATACGCAGTATTTT CASSIRSGSTDTQYF